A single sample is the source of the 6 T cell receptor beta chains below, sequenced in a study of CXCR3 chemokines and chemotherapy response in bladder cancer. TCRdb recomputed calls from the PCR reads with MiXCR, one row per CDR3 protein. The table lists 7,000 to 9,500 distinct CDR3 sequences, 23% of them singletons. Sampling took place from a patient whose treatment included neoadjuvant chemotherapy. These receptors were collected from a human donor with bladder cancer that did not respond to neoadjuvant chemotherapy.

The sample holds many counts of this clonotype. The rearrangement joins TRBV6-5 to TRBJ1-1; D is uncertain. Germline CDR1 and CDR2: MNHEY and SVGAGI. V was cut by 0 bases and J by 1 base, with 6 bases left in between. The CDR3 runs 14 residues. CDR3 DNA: TGTGCCAGCAGTTACTCGAGCCAGAACACTGAAGCTTTCTTT. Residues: CASSYSSQNTEAFF.

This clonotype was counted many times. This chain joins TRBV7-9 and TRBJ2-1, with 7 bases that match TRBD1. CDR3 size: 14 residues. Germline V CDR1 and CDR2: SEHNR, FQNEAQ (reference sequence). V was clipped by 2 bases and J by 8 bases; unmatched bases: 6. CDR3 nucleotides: TGTGCCAGCAGCTTATTTTATCAGGGGGATGAGCAGTTCTTC. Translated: CASSLFYQGDEQFF.

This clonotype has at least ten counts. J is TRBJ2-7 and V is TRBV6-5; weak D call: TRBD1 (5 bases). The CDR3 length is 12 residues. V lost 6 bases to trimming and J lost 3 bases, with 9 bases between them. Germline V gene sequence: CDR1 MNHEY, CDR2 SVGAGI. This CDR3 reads CASSQGFYEQYF. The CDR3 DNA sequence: TGTGCCAGCAGCCAGGGCTTCTACGAGCAGTACTTC.

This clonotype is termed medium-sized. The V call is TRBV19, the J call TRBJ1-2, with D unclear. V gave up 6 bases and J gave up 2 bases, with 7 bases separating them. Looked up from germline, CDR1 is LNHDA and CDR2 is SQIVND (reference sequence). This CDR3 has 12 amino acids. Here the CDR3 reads CASSPGNYGYTF. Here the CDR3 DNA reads TGTGCCAGTAGCCCGGGCAACTATGGCTACACCTTC. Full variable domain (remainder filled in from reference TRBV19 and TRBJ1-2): DGGITQSPKYLFRKEGQNVTLSCEQNLNHDAMYWYRQDPGQGLRLIYYSQIVNDFQKGDIAEGYSVSREKKESFPLTVTSAQKNPTAFYLCASSPGNYGYTFGSGTRLTVV.

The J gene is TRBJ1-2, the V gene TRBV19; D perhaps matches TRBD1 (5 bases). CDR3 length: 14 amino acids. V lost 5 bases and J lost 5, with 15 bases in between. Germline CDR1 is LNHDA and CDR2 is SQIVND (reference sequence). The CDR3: CASSYQGGSYGYTF. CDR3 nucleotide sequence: TGTGCCAGTAGTTATCAGGGTGGTTCGTATGGCTACACCTTC. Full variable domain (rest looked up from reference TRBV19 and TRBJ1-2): DGGITQSPKYLFRKEGQNVTLSCEQNLNHDAMYWYRQDPGQGLRLIYYSQIVNDFQKGDIAEGYSVSREKKESFPLTVTSAQKNPTAFYLCASSYQGGSYGYTFGSGTRLTVV.

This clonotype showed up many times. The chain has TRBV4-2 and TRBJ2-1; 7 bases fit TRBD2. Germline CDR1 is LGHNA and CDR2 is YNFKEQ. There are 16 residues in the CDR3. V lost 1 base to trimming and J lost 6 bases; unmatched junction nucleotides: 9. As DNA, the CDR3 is TGTGCCAGCAGCCAAGGCGGGACTACCCTACTCAATGAGCAGTTCTTC. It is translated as CASSQGGTTLLNEQFF.